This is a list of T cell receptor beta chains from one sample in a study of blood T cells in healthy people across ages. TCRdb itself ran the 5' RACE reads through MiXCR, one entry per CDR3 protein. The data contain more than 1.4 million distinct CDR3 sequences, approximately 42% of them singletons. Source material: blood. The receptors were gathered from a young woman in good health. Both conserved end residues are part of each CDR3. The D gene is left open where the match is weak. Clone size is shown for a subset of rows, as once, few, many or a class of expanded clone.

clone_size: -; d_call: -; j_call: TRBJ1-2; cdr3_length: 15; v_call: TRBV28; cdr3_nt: TGTGCCAGCAGTCCCCCCCGGGAAAGACCCTATGGCTACACCTTC; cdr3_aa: CASSPPRERPYGYTF
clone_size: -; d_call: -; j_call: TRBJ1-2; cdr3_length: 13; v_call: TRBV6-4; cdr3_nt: TGTGCCAGCAGTGACACAGGGACGGGTGGCTACACCTTC; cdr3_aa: CASSDTGTGGYTF
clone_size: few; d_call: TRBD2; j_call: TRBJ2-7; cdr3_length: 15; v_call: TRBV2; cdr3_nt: TGTGCCAGCAGTGATATTAGCGGGGGGGCCCCAGAGCAGTACTTC; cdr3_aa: CASSDISGGAPEQYF
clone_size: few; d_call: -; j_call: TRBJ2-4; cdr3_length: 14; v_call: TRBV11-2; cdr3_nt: TGTGCCAGCAGCGCCGACCTAGAACCGGGTATTCAGTACTTC; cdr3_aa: CASSADLEPGIQYF
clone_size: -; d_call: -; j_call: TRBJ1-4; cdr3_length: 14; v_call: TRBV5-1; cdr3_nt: TGCGCCTGCAGCACCAGCGGAGGGAGTGAAAAACTGTTTTTT; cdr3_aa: CACSTSGGSEKLFF
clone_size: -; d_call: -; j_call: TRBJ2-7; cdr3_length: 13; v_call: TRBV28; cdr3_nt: TGTGCCAGCTCTCGACAGGAGGGCTACGAGCAGTACTTC; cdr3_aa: CASSRQEGYEQYF
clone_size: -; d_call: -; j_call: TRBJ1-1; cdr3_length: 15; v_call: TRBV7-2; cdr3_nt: TGTGCCAGCAGCTTACGGTCCGGTGTGAACACTGAAGCTTTCTTT; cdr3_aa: CASSLRSGVNTEAFF
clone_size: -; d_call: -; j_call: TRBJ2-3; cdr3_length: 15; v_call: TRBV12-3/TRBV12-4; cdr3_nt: TGTGCCAGCACATCAGGGCTAACTAGCACAGATACGCAGTATTTT; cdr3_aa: CASTSGLTSTDTQYF
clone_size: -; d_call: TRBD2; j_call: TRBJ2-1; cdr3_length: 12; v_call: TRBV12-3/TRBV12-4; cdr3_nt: TGTGCCAGCAGCCCCGGACTAGTCGAGCAGTTCTTC; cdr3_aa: CASSPGLVEQFF
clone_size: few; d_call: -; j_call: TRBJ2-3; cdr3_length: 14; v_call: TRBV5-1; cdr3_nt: TGCGCCAGCAAAGGGTCCGATTACTTAGATACGCAGTATTTT; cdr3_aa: CASKGSDYLDTQYF
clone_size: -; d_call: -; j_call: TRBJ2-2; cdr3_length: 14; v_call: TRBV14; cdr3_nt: TGTGCCACCACCTGGGGAGGGGGCACCGGGGAGCTGTTTTTT; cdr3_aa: CATTWGGGTGELFF
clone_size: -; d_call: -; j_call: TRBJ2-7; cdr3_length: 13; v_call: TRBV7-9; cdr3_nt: TGTGCCAGCAGCTTTTTGATTAATTACGAGCAGTACTTC; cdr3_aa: CASSFLINYEQYF
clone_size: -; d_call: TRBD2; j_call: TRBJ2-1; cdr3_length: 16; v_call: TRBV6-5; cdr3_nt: TGTGCCAGCAGTCTTCAGCGGGAGTGGGGGTACAATGAGCAGTTCTTC; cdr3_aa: CASSLQREWGYNEQFF
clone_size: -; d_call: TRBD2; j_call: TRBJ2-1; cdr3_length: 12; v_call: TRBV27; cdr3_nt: TGTGCCAGCAGCCTCCCCGGACTAGCGGAGTTCTTC; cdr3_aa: CASSLPGLAEFF
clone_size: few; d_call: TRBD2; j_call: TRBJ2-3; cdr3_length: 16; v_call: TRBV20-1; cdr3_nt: TGCAGTGCTAGACGGACTAGCGGGAGCTCGGCAGATACGCAGTATTTT; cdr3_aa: CSARRTSGSSADTQYF
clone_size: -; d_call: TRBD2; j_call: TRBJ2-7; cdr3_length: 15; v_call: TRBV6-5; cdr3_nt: TGTGCCAGCTCCGAAATAAGCGGGAGCTCCTACGAGCAGTACTTC; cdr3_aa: CASSEISGSSYEQYF
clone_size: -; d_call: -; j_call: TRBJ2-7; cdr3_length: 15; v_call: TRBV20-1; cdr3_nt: TGCAGTGCTAGAGTTGGAACAGGCCCGCTCTACGAGCAGTACTTC; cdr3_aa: CSARVGTGPLYEQYF
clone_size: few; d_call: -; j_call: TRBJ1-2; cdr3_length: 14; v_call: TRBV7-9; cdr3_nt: TGTGCCAGCAGCTTAGCAGTGTCCAACTATGGCTACACCTTC; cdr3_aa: CASSLAVSNYGYTF
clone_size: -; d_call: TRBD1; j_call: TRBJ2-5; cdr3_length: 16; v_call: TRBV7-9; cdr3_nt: TGTGCCAGCAGCCCCATCCGGGACAGGGTCCAAGAGACCCAGTACTTC; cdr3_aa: CASSPIRDRVQETQYF
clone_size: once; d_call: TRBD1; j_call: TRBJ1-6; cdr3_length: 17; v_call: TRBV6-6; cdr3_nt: TGTGCCAGCAGCCCCCGCCAGGGGGACACAAATAATTCACCCCTCCACTTT; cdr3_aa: CASSPRQGDTNNSPLHF
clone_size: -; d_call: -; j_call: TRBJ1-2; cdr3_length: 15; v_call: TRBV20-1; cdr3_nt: TGCAGTGCTAGAGATCCACGCTTCGGGGGCTATGGCTACACCTTC; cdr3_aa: CSARDPRFGGYGYTF
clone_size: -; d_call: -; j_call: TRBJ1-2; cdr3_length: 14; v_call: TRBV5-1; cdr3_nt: TGCGCCAGCACGGGGATCCCTACTGGATATGGCTACACCTTC; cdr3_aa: CASTGIPTGYGYTF
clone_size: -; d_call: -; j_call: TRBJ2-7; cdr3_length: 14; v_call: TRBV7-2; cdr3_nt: TGTGCCACCAGCGCCCATGACGGGACCTACGAGCAGTACTTC; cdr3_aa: CATSAHDGTYEQYF
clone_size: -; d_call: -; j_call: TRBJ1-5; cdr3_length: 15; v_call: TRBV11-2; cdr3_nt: TGTGCCAGCAGCTTAGCCGGGACACCAAATCAGCCCCAGCATTTT; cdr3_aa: CASSLAGTPNQPQHF
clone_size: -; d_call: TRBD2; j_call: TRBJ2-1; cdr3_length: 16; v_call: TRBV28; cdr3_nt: TGTGCCAGCAGTTCGATTAGCGGGGGGGCCATCTATGAGCAGTTCTTC; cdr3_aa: CASSSISGGAIYEQFF
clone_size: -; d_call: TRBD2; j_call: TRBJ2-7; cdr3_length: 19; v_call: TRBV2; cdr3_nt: TGTGCCAGCAGCGCTACTCTCTTACTAGCGGGAGTTTCCTACAATGAGCAGTACTTC; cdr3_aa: CASSATLLLAGVSYNEQYF
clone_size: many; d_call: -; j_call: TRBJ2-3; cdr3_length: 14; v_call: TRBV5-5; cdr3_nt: TGTGCCAGCAGCTTGGGAAGCCCCACAGATACGCAGTATTTT; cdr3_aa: CASSLGSPTDTQYF
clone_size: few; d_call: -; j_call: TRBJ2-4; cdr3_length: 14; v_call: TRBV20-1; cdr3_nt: TGCAGTGCGCGGGCGCGGCCGGACAAAAACATTCAGTACTTC; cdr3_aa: CSARARPDKNIQYF
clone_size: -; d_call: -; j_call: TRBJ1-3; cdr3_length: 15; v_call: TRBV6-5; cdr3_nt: TGTGCCAGCAGTTACAACACAGGGTCCGGAAACACCATATATTTT; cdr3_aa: CASSYNTGSGNTIYF
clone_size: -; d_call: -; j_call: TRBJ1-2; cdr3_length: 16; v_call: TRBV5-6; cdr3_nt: TGTGCCAGCAGCTTGGAGGGCGGTCGTACTAACTATGGCTACACCTTC; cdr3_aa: CASSLEGGRTNYGYTF
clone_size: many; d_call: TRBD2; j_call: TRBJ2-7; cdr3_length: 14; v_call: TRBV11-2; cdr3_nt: TGTGCCAGCAGCTTCGAATCACTAGCGGACGAGCAGTACTTC; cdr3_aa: CASSFESLADEQYF
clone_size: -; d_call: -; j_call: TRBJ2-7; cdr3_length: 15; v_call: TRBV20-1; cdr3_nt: TGCAGTGCTAGGGTCCCGGGACTGTCCGACAATGAGCAGTACTTC; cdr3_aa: CSARVPGLSDNEQYF